The rows below give T cell receptor beta chains drawn from one sample of a study of T cell repertoires in aging, cancer and after chemotherapy. MiXCR, run by TCRdb on the multiplex PCR reads, gives a single entry per CDR3 protein. The table includes 4,900 or so distinct CDR3 sequences, approximately 21% detected once. Input material: blood. These receptors were collected from a human donor in good health. The donor label of this sample is uncertain. Both conserved end residues are part of each CDR3. The D gene is left open where the match is weak.

j_call v_call d_call cdr3_aa
TRBJ2-5 TRBV24-1 - CATSEGRGTAQYF
TRBJ1-1 TRBV27 - CASSLSSTGLVTEAFF
TRBJ2-1 TRBV15 - CATSGKGVKGNEQFF
TRBJ2-7 TRBV7-6 - CASSLRPTYEQYF
TRBJ2-3 TRBV6-1 - CASSATGGVTDTQYF
TRBJ2-6 TRBV4-2 - CASSLQVLTF
TRBJ1-2 TRBV6-2/TRBV6-3 TRBD1 CASSYQDRVGYGYTF
TRBJ1-5 TRBV7-2 - CASSLAGSDNQPQHF
TRBJ2-3 TRBV28 TRBD2 CASVSGGANTDTQYF
TRBJ2-1 TRBV6-6 - CAGTVTSGGNEQFF
TRBJ2-2 TRBV5-8 TRBD1 CASSWDRGRGGELFF
TRBJ2-1 TRBV5-4 TRBD2 CASSGGLATGEQFF
TRBJ2-5 TRBV4-3 - CASSPNLDNQETQYF
TRBJ1-1 TRBV12-3/TRBV12-4 - CASIRDLGAFF
TRBJ1-5 TRBV11-2 - CASSLEAIQPQHF
TRBJ2-2 TRBV15 - CATSRGAETGELFF
TRBJ2-3 TRBV5-4 TRBD1 CASSLGGQGSDTQYF
TRBJ2-3 TRBV6-5 TRBD2 CASSFTSGGGTDTQYF
TRBJ2-1 TRBV29-1 TRBD2 CSVGASGSIGEQFF
TRBJ1-2 TRBV11-1 - CASSLEGRSGSGYTF
TRBJ2-4 TRBV18 TRBD1 CASSPQGAKQNIQYF
TRBJ2-7 TRBV27 - CASSPRYLLSSYEQYF
TRBJ2-7 TRBV18 TRBD1 CASSPGTGGLGIHEQYF
TRBJ2-7 TRBV19 TRBD1 CASSVGTGNEQYF
TRBJ2-3 TRBV11-2 TRBD2 CASSSLAGGYYTDTQYF
TRBJ1-1 TRBV20-1 - CSVAGGMGGNTEAFF
TRBJ2-3 TRBV24-1 - CATSGAGPTDTQYF
TRBJ1-5 TRBV19 TRBD1 CASSIGQVSNQPQHF
TRBJ1-1 TRBV7-9 TRBD1 CASSQTGVGTEAFF
TRBJ2-7 TRBV11-1 - CASSPMGRSYEQYF
TRBJ2-2 TRBV6-5 - CASSYLGDGNTGELFF
TRBJ1-2 TRBV7-2 TRBD1 CASSLGQGAYGYTF
TRBJ2-2 TRBV2 TRBD2 CASSSGLGLGELFF
TRBJ2-3 TRBV27 TRBD2 CASSVPSGGSLGTQYF
TRBJ1-5 TRBV6-2/TRBV6-3 TRBD1 CASSSGQGGHQPQHF
TRBJ2-2 TRBV14 TRBD2 CASSRLAGNTGELFF
TRBJ2-1 TRBV6-2/TRBV6-3 - CASSYGGSYNEQFF
TRBJ1-3 TRBV12-3/TRBV12-4 - CASRTRRDSGNTIYF
TRBJ1-3 TRBV7-9 - CASSLDLTGGNTIYF
TRBJ2-7 TRBV12-3/TRBV12-4 TRBD1 CASSFERGPYEQYF
TRBJ2-1 TRBV19 - CASSAGTYGNEQFF
TRBJ1-6 TRBV5-5 - CASSLVISYNSPLHF
TRBJ2-7 TRBV6-5 - CASSYSPGLHYEQYF
TRBJ1-6 TRBV19 - CASRPGTYNSPLHF
TRBJ2-5 TRBV5-6 - CASSLVMETQYF
TRBJ2-7 TRBV18 TRBD2 CASSPLAGAYEQYF
TRBJ2-2 TRBV5-6 - CASSLRLDSGTGELFF
TRBJ1-1 TRBV20-1 TRBD1 CSAREFGTGNTEAFF
TRBJ2-1 TRBV29-1 TRBD2 CSVLGGLAGDNEQFF
TRBJ2-3 TRBV6-5 TRBD1 CASSEGQGTDTQYF
TRBJ2-5 TRBV6-4 TRBD2 CASSDSSGGKETQYF
TRBJ2-2 TRBV6-4 - CASSAGRANTGELFF
TRBJ2-6 TRBV12-3/TRBV12-4 - CASSQGSGANVLTF
TRBJ2-7 TRBV10-3 - CAISGGGDEQYF
TRBJ2-6 TRBV27 TRBD1 CASRRQGSGANVLTF